The T cell receptor beta chain under discussion was sequenced for a study of blood T cells in healthy people across ages. This CDR3 contains 13 residues. Germline CDR1 and CDR2: SQVTM and ANQGSEA. V was cut by 8 bases and J by 2 bases, with 15 bases left in between. A minimum of 5.5 micrograms of total RNA was extracted per sample. This clonotype was observed many times. For the second PCR, which ran for about 7 to 11 cycles, a sample-barcoded 5' primer and a J-beta primer mix were used. MiXCR, run by TCRdb on the 5' RACE reads, gives a single entry per CDR3 protein. The profile shows some 940,000 distinct CDR3 sequences, 29% of them singletons. The data were also submitted as part of a second study, on T cells of mothers and their children.

The chain has TRBV29-1 and TRBJ2-5, with D maybe TRBD1 (5 bases). The sample comprised blood. The clonotype originates from a woman between 40 and 55 years old in good health. The CDR3 DNA follows: TGCAGCTGGGGAAGGGGCAGGCAAGAGACCCAGTACTTC. Its protein is CSWGRGRQETQYF.